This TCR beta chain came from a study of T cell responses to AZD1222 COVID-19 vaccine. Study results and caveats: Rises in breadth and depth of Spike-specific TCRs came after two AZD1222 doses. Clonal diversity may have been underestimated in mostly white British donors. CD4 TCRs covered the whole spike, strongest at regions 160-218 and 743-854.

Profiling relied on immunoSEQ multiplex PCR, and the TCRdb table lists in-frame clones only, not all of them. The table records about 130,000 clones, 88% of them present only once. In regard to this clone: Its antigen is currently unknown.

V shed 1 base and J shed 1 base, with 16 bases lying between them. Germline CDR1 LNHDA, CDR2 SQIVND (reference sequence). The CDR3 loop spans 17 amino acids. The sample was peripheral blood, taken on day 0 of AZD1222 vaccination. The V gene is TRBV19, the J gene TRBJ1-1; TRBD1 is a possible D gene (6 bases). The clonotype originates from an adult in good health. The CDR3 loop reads CASSIGVGGRWNTEAFF. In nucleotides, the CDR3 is TGTGCCAGTAGTATAGGGGTTGGGGGGCGTTGGAACACTGAAGCTTTCTTT.